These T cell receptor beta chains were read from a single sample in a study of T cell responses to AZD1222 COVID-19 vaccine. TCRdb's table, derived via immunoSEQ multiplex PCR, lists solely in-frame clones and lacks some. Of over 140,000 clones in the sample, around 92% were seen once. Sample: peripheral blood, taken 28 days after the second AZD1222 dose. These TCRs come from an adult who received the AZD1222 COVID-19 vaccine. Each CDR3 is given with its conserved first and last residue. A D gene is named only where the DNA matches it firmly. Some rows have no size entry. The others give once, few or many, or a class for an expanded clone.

CATSPRRSGLTDTQYF	TGTGCCACCAGTCCCCGGAGAAGCGGGTTGACAGATACGCAGTATTTT	NA	NA	TRBV24-1	TRBJ2-3
CASSKGVGRRTDTQYF	TGTGCCAGCAGCAAAGGGGTAGGACGGCGCACAGATACGCAGTATTTT	NA	NA	TRBV21-1	TRBJ2-3
CASSPPDGYEQYF	TGTGCCAGCAGCCCACCGGACGGCTACGAGCAGTACTTC	NA	NA	TRBV6-2/TRBV6-3	TRBJ2-7
CASSLEVQRTEAFF	TGCGCCAGCAGCTTGGAAGTCCAGAGGACTGAAGCTTTCTTT	NA	NA	TRBV5-1	TRBJ1-1
CASSELSPRGNQPQHF	TGTGCCAGCAGTGAACTGAGTCCTAGGGGGAATCAGCCCCAGCATTTT	NA	NA	TRBV2	TRBJ1-5
CASTEGTEAFF	TGTGCCAGCACAGAAGGGACTGAAGCTTTCTTT	NA	NA	TRBV28	TRBJ1-1
CASSYSSFGGYTF	TGTGCCAGCAGTTACTCGTCGTTTGGGGGCTACACCTTC	NA	NA	TRBV6-6	TRBJ1-2
CASSKGTQPSSYEQYF	TGTGCCAGCAGCAAAGGGACACAACCCAGCTCCTACGAGCAGTACTTC	NA	NA	TRBV9	TRBJ2-7
CASSQGKQPQHF	TGTGCCAGTAGTCAGGGGAAACAGCCCCAGCATTTT	NA	NA	TRBV19	TRBJ1-5
CASSPRPLSGNQPQHF	TGTGCCAGCAGCCCCCGTCCCCTCTCCGGCAATCAGCCCCAGCATTTT	NA	NA	TRBV3-1/TRBV3-2	TRBJ1-5
CASSPEHALVAFF	TGTGCCAGCAGCCCCGAACACGCCTTGGTGGCTTTCTTT	NA	NA	TRBV7-9	TRBJ1-1
CASSLSGRQYF	TGTGCCAGCAGCTTATCGGGACGGCAGTACTTC	few	NA	TRBV7-9	TRBJ2-7
CASSEVRDSYGYTF	TGTGCCAGCAGTGAGGTCAGGGACAGCTATGGCTACACCTTC	NA	TRBD1	TRBV6-1	TRBJ1-2
CATSRGRTGGNEKLFF	TGTGCCACCAGCAGAGGCCGGACAGGGGGAAATGAAAAACTGTTTTTT	NA	TRBD1	TRBV15	TRBJ1-4
CASSREGGSSGNTIYF	TGTGCCAGCAGTAGGGAGGGGGGTAGCTCTGGAAACACCATATATTTT	NA	NA	TRBV9	TRBJ1-3
CASRSFSIGIGAETQYF	TGTGCCAGTAGGTCCTTTTCAATCGGGATTGGCGCAGAGACCCAGTACTTC	NA	NA	TRBV19	TRBJ2-5
CASSLGQVLGEQYF	TGCGCCAGCAGCTTGGGACAGGTTCTTGGGGAGCAGTACTTC	NA	NA	TRBV5-1	TRBJ2-7
CASYGQGAYDGYTF	TGTGCCAGCTACGGACAGGGGGCATACGATGGCTACACCTTC	NA	TRBD1	TRBV28	TRBJ1-2
CASRLGHLNTEAFF	TGCGCCAGCAGGCTGGGACATTTGAACACTGAAGCTTTCTTT	NA	NA	TRBV10-2	TRBJ1-1
CASSLGPPGAEAFF	TGTGCCAGCAGCTTAGGGCCCCCCGGGGCTGAAGCTTTCTTT	NA	NA	TRBV7-9	TRBJ1-1
CASSLPDSGSPLHF	TGCGCCAGCAGTCTCCCGGACAGCGGATCACCCCTCCACTTT	NA	NA	TRBV5-1	TRBJ1-6
CASSLDRYQETQYF	TGCGCCAGCAGCTTGGACAGGTACCAAGAGACCCAGTACTTC	NA	NA	TRBV5-1	TRBJ2-5
CASSSDYYGYTF	TGTGCCAGCAGTTCTGACTACTATGGCTACACCTTC	NA	NA	TRBV2	TRBJ1-2
CASSFGTGLNEQFF	TGTGCCAGCAGTTTTGGGACAGGGCTCAATGAGCAGTTCTTC	NA	TRBD1	TRBV27	TRBJ2-1